This TCR beta chain was profiled in a study of cytomegalovirus exposure and HLA in healthy donors. This clone turned up a few times. This table comes from immunoSEQ multiplex PCR, and its TCRdb copy is limited to in-frame clones, with some not included. The sample records 230,000 or so clones, 70% to 90% being singletons. Sequenced sample: PBMCs. The sequence was collected from a young woman in good health and CMV-seronegative.

The CDR3 nucleotides are TGTGCCAGCAGCCCCAATAGGGGTGAGCAGTTCTTC. As protein: CASSPNRGEQFF. The chain carries TRBV6-5 and TRBJ2-1; a possible D gene is TRBD1 (5 bases). From germline, CDR1 is MNHEY and CDR2 SVGAGI. The V and J ends lost 6 bases and 9 bases respectively, with 12 bases between them. CDR3 length: 12 residues.